This T cell receptor (beta chain) was profiled in a study of glioma-infiltrating T cells. Study-level results: Non-neoplastic patients had below-expected tissue-blood divergence, while all gliomas exceeded expectation.

Trimming at V came to 6 bases and at J to 0 bases, leaving 9 bases not matched to a gene. The length of the CDR3 is 16 residues. Amplification of TCR alpha and beta CDR3 regions from RNA used iRepertoire nested multiplex PCR. TCRdb re-analysed the multiplex PCR reads in MiXCR, keeping a single row per CDR3 protein. This sample yields 85,000 to 110,000 distinct CDR3 sequences, of which around 28% are seen a single time; 35% to 55% belongs to the top ten. As regards this clonotype: Its target is unknown.

The sequenced sample consisted of glioma tissue, nonneoplastic brain tissue, or PBMCs (not recorded which). The V call is TRBV12-3 or TRBV12-4, the J call TRBJ2-3, with 7 bases matching TRBD1. The TCR was taken from a human donor with low-grade glioma or glioblastoma, undergoing nonglioma brain surgery, or in good health (not recorded which). The CDR3 DNA reads TGTGCCAGCAGGGATAACCGACAGGGAAGCACAGATACGCAGTATTTT. It specifies CASRDNRQGSTDTQYF.